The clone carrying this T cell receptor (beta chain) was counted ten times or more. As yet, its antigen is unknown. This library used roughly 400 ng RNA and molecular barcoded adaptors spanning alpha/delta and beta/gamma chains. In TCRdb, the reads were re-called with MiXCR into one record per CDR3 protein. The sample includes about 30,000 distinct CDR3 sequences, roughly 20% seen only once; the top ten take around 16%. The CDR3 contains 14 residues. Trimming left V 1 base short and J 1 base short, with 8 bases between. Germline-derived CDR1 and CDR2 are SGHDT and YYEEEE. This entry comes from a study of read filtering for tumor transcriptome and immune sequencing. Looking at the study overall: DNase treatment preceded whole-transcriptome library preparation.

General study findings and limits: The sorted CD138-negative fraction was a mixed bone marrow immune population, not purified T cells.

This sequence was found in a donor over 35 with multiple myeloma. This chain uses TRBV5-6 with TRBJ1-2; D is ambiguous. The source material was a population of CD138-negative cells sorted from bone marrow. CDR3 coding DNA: TGTGCCAGCAGCTTGAATACCGTTAACTATGGCTACACCTTC. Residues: CASSLNTVNYGYTF.